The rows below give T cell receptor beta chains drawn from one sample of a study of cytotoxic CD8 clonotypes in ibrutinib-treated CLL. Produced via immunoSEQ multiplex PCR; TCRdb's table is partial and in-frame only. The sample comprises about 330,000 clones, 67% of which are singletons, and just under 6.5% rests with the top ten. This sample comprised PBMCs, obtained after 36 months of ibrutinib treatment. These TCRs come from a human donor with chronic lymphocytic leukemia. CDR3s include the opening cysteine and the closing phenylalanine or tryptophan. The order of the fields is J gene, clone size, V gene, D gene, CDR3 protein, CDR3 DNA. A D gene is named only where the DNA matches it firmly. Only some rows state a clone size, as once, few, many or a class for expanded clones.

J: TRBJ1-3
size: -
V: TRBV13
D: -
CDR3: CASSLEENTIYF
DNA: TGTGCCAGCAGCTTAGAAGAAAACACCATATATTTT

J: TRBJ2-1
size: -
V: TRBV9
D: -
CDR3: CASSPEGEGINEQFF
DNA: TGTGCCAGCAGCCCCGAGGGGGAGGGTATCAATGAGCAGTTCTTC

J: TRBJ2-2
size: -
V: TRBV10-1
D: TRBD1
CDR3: CASSESRGRSNTGELFF
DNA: TGCGCCAGCAGTGAGTCGAGGGGGCGTTCTAACACCGGGGAGCTGTTTTTT

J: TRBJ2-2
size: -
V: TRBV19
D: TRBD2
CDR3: CASSRSGGRGTGELFF
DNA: TGTGCCAGTAGTAGAAGCGGGGGCCGAGGCACCGGGGAGCTGTTTTTT

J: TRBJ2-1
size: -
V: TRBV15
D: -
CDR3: CATSRDTGLYNEQFF
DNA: TGTGCCACCAGCAGAGATACCGGACTTTACAATGAGCAGTTCTTC

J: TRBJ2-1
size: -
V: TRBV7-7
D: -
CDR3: CASSYTRYNEQFF
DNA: TGTGCCAGCAGCTACACCCGGTACAATGAGCAGTTCTTC

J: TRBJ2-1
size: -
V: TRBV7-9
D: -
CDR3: CASSLDGGSSYNEQFF
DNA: TGTGCCAGCAGCTTAGACGGCGGAAGCTCCTACAATGAGCAGTTCTTC

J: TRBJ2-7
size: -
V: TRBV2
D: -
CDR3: CASSFYQREYEQYF
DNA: TGTGCCAGCAGCTTTTACCAACGTGAATACGAGCAGTACTTC

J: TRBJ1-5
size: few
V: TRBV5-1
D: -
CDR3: CASRLGSNQPQHF
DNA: TGCGCCAGCAGGCTCGGTAGTAATCAGCCCCAGCATTTT

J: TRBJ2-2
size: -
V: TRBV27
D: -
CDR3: CASSLFLANTGELFF
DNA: TGTGCCAGCAGTTTATTTCTAGCCAACACCGGGGAGCTGTTTTTT

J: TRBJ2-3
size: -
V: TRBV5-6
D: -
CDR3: CASSLAPFPTDTQYF
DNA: TGTGCCAGCAGCTTGGCGCCGTTCCCTACAGATACGCAGTATTTT

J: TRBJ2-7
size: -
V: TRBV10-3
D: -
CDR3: CAIRDSSYEQYF
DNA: TGTGCCATCAGGGACAGCTCCTACGAGCAGTACTTC

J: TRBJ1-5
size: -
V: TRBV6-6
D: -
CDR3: CASRQGPGRDQPQHF
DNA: TGTGCCAGCAGACAGGGTCCCGGTCGCGATCAGCCCCAGCATTTT

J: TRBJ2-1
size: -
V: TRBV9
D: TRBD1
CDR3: CASSPSGTGHEQFF
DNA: TGTGCCAGCAGCCCTTCCGGGACAGGGCATGAGCAGTTCTTC

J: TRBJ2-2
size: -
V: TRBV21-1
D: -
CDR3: CASSLRLGTGELFF
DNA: TGTGCCAGCAGCCTCCGGCTCGGGACCGGGGAGCTGTTTTTT

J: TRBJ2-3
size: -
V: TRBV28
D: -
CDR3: CATTAPGTGADTQYF
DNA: TGTGCCACCACTGCGCCGGGGACGGGTGCAGATACGCAGTATTTT

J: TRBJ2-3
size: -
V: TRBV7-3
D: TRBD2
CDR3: CASSLNSGGAAQYF
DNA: TGTGCCAGCAGCTTAAATAGCGGGGGGGCCGCGCAGTATTTT

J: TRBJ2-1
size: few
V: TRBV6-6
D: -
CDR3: CASSRGTAVNNEQFF
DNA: TGTGCCAGCAGTCGCGGAACAGCTGTAAACAATGAGCAGTTCTTC

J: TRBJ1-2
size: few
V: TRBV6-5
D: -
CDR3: CASSPIDSGGYTF
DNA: TGTGCCAGCAGTCCCATAGACAGCGGGGGCTACACCTTC

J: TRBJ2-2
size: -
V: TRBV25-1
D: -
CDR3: CASRTEGRITGELFF
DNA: TGTGCCAGCAGGACGGAGGGCCGGATCACCGGGGAGCTGTTTTTT

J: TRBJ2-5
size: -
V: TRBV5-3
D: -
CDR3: CARSPDTEETQYF
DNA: TGTGCCAGAAGCCCGGACACAGAAGAGACCCAGTACTTC

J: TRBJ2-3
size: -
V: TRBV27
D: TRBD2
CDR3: CASSVGTSGKNTQYF
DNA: TGTGCCAGCAGCGTCGGGACTAGCGGGAAAAATACGCAGTATTTT

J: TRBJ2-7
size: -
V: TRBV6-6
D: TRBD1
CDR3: CAVGTGRYEQYF
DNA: TGTGCCGTCGGGACAGGCCGGTACGAGCAGTACTTC

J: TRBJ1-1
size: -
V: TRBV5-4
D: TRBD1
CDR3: CASSTPRGGLYTEAFF
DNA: TGTGCCAGCAGCACCCCGCGAGGGGGCCTGTACACTGAAGCTTTCTTT

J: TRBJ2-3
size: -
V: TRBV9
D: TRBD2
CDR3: CASSVNQRGDTDTQYF
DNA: TGTGCCAGCAGCGTAAACCAGCGGGGGGACACAGATACGCAGTATTTT

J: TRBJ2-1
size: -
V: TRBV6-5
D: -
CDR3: CASSYSAGWNEQFF
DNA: TGTGCCAGCAGTTACTCGGCTGGATGGAATGAGCAGTTCTTC

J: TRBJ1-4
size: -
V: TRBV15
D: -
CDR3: CATSITGPTNEKLFF
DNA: TGTGCCACCAGCATTACAGGACCAACTAATGAAAAACTGTTTTTT

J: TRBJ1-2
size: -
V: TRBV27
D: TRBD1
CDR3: CASSLSTTGGSGGYTF
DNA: TGTGCCAGCAGTTTATCCACAACAGGGGGCTCGGGTGGCTACACCTTC

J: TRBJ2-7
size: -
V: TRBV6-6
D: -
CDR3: CASSYSGAYEQYF
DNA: TGTGCCAGCAGTTACTCAGGGGCCTACGAGCAGTACTTC

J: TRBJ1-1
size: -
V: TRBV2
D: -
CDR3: CASSQWTSDTEAFF
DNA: TGTGCCAGCAGTCAGTGGACTTCCGACACTGAAGCTTTCTTT

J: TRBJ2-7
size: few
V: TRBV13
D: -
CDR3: CASSSFRRTSYEQYF
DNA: TGTGCCAGCAGTTCCTTCCGACGGACTTCCTACGAGCAGTACTTC

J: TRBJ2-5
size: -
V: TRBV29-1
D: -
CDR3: CSGLDRFQETQYF
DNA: TGCAGCGGACTTGACAGGTTTCAAGAGACCCAGTACTTC

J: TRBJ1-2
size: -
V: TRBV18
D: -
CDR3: CASSPPTPSPYGYTF
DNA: TGTGCCAGCTCACCACCGACCCCTAGTCCCTATGGCTACACCTTC

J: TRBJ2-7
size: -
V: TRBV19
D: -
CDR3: CASSIQGHEQYF
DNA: TGTGCCAGTAGTATACAGGGTCACGAGCAGTACTTC

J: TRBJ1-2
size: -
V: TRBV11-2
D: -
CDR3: CASSLDSWDGANYGYTF
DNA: TGTGCCAGCAGCTTAGATTCGTGGGACGGAGCTAACTATGGCTACACCTTC

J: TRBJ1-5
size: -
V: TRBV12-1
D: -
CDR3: CASSFVRTASLPQHF
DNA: TGTGCCAGCAGCTTTGTCCGGACAGCGTCCCTCCCCCAGCATTTT

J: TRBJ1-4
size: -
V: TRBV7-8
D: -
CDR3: CASSLMTGSPNEKLFF
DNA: TGTGCCAGCAGCTTAATGACGGGTTCCCCTAATGAAAAACTGTTTTTT

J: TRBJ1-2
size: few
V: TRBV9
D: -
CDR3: CASSVAVVGSGYTF
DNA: TGTGCCAGCAGCGTAGCTGTTGTCGGGAGCGGCTACACCTTC

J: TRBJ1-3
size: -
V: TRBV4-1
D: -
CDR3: CASSQVGGAGNTIYF
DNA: TGCGCCAGCAGCCAAGTTGGGGGGGCTGGAAACACCATATATTTT

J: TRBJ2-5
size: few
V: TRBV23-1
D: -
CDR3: CASRPDSPSGTQYF
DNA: TGCGCCAGCAGGCCCGACAGTCCCAGCGGGACCCAGTACTTC

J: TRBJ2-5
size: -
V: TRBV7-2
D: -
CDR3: CASSLPQTGETQYF
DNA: TGTGCCAGCAGCTTACCTCAAACAGGAGAGACCCAGTACTTC

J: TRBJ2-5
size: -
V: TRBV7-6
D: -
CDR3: CASSRRRLTPKETQYF
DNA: TGTGCCAGCAGCCGCCGGAGACTGACGCCAAAAGAGACCCAGTACTTC

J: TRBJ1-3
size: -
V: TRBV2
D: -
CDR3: CASRAGQSGGNTIYF
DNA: TGTGCCAGCAGAGCGGGCCAGTCCGGTGGAAACACCATATATTTT

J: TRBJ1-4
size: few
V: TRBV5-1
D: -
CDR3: CASGRGLATNEKLFF
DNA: TGCGCCAGCGGACGGGGACTTGCAACTAATGAAAAACTGTTTTTT

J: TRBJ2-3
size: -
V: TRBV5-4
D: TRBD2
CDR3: CASSMGLAGGPRRTDTQYF
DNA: TGTGCCAGCAGCATGGGACTAGCGGGAGGGCCTCGACGCACAGATACGCAGTATTTT